What follows are 16 T cell receptor beta chains derived from one specimen sequenced in a study of T-cell memory formation after mild COVID-19. MiXCR was run by TCRdb on the 5' RACE reads, yielding one entry per CDR3 protein. In the table there are fewer than 50,000 distinct CDR3 sequences, approximately 7% of which are singletons. The sequencing input was PBMCs or a T cell subset sorted from them (not recorded which). All receptors derive from a man aged 18-30 years who had mild COVID-19 (a few samples of this study predate the infection). Cell type and time point are not known.

This clonotype appeared many times. The CDR3 spells CASFQENTGELFF. In nucleotides, the CDR3 is TGTGCCAGCTTCCAGGAGAACACCGGGGAGCTGTTTTTT. This rearrangement joins TRBV12-3 or TRBV12-4 to TRBJ2-2; no definite D call. V was clipped by 8 bases and J by 1 base, with 8 bases between them. The CDR3 spans 13 residues.

This clonotype was found many times. The CDR3 DNA reads TGTGCCAGCAGCTTGGGGACCGCATCCGGGGAGCTGTTTTTT. Amino acids: CASSLGTASGELFF. The chain employs TRBV5-5 and TRBJ2-2; D is uncertain. V lost 0 bases, J lost 6 bases, and 9 bases lay in between. The germline gives CDR1 SGHKS, CDR2 YYEKEE (reference sequence). CDR3 size: 14 residues.

J is TRBJ2-3 and V is TRBV4-1, with D unclear. V lost 0 bases to trimming and J lost 0 bases, with 10 bases between them. The germline V gene has CDR1 MGHRA and CDR2 YSYEKL. CDR3 length: 16 amino acids. The CDR3 here is CASSQEKTPSTDTQYF. In DNA form, the CDR3 reads TGCGCCAGCAGCCAAGAGAAGACGCCTAGCACAGATACGCAGTATTTT.

Regarding this clonotype: A much larger clone differs from this one at a single base, so this may be a read error. The V call is TRBV11-2, the J call TRBJ2-1, with 7 bases fitting TRBD2. Germline V gene sequence: CDR1 SGHAT, CDR2 FQNNGV. V shed 1 base, J shed 8 bases, and the junction held 11 bases outside the gene matches. The length of the CDR3 is 16 residues. CDR3 in amino acids: CASSLASGVWEHEQFF. The CDR3 DNA follows: TGTGCCAGCAGCTTAGCAAGCGGGGTATGGGAACATGAGCAGTTCTTC.

A single count supports this clonotype. The rearrangement links TRBV4-1 to TRBJ1-4; 7 nucleotides line up with TRBD1. The ends lost 3 bases at V and 7 bases at J; junction bases unmatched: 5. There are 14 residues in the CDR3. The germline gives CDR1 MGHRA, CDR2 YSYEKL. CDR3 in amino acids: CASSHRQGTEKLFF. The CDR3 DNA follows: TGCGCCAGCAGCCACAGACAGGGAACTGAAAAACTGTTTTTT.

V and J are TRBV10-2 and TRBJ2-7; D uncertain. Germline loops: CDR1 WSHSY, CDR2 SAAADI. This CDR3 contains 12 residues. Trimming took off 4 bases at V and 4 bases at J, with 8 bases between the two ends. Here the CDR3 reads CASSAGTYEQYF. The CDR3 DNA follows: TGCGCCAGCAGTGCTGGAACGTACGAGCAGTACTTC.

This clonotype was counted a few times. This chain connects TRBV29-1 to TRBJ2-1; TRBD1 or TRBD2 may be the D gene (5 bases each). The CDR3 sequence is 14 residues long. With 7 bases removed from V and 1 base from J, the gap between germline ends came to 14 bases. Looked up from germline, CDR1 is SQVTM and CDR2 is ANQGSEA. The CDR3 nucleotides read TGCAGCGGAACCGGGACCCCGTCCTACAATGAGCAGTTCTTC. This encodes CSGTGTPSYNEQFF.

The chain employs TRBV5-6 and TRBJ2-5; 8 bases align to TRBD1. CDR1 is SGHDT and CDR2 is YYEEEE in the germline V gene. This CDR3 contains 13 residues. The V segment lost 4 bases and the J segment 5 bases; nucleotides outside the gene matches: 4. The CDR3 DNA is TGTGCCAGCAGCGTGACAGGGGACGAGACCCAGTACTTC. This sequence encodes CASSVTGDETQYF.

The CDR3 nucleotides are TGTGCCAGCAGCATGGACAGGGACACTGAAGCTTTCTTT. Translating gives CASSMDRDTEAFF. This chain joins TRBV13 and TRBJ1-1, with 8 nucleotides matching TRBD1. CDR3 length equals 13 residues. Germline V gene sequence: CDR1 PRHDT, CDR2 FYEKMQ (reference sequence). The J segment lost 3 bases and the V segment lost 5 bases, leaving 2 bases of the junction unmatched.

The chain recombines TRBV20-1 with TRBJ2-5; TRBD2 matches at 8 bases. The CDR3 length is 14 residues. CDR1 and CDR2 (germline): DFQATT, SNEGSKA (reference sequence). Germline trimming cut 3 bases from V and 3 bases from J; bases unmatched to any gene: 6. CDR3 loop: CSASVSGAKETQYF. The DNA of the CDR3 is TGCAGTGCTAGCGTTAGCGGGGCGAAAGAGACCCAGTACTTC.

Only a few counts were recorded for this clonotype. The rearrangement uses TRBV7-2 and TRBJ2-5; no definite D call. Germline lookup yields CDR1 SGHTA and CDR2 FQGNSA. The CDR3 runs 11 residues. Trimming pared 2 bases from V and 5 bases from J, leaving 3 bases between. In DNA form, the CDR3 reads TGTGCCAGCAGCTTAATCGAGACCCAGTACTTC. It specifies CASSLIETQYF.

On this clonotype: This likely comes from a read error, as the CDR3 has no conserved phenylalanine or tryptophan at its end. J is TRBJ1-2 and V is TRBV5-4, with D perhaps matching TRBD1 (6 bases). Trimming took 2 bases from V and 4 from J, leaving 9 bases between them. The CDR3 covers 13 residues. Germline values: CDR1 SGHNT, CDR2 YYREEE (reference sequence). CDR3 amino acids: CASSFTGSYGYTL. DNA of the CDR3: TGTGCCAGCAGCTTTACAGGGTCCTATGGCTACACCTTA.

This clonotype appeared many times. The rearrangement links TRBV5-1 to TRBJ2-5; 8 bases fit TRBD1. The CDR3 covers 14 residues. V was clipped by 4 bases and J by 1 base; unmatched bases: 3. Germline V gene data show CDR1 as SGHRS and CDR2 as YFSETQ. The CDR3, as DNA: TGCGCCAGCAGCCCTGGACAGGGCCAAGAGACCCAGTACTTC. As protein: CASSPGQGQETQYF.

This clonotype has a handful of counts. The chain uses TRBV5-4 and TRBJ2-5, with D possibly matching TRBD1 (6 bases). Germline assignment: CDR1 SGHNT and CDR2 YYREEE (reference sequence). The CDR3 totals 15 residues. The V and J ends lost 3 bases and 5 bases respectively, with 17 bases between them. CDR3 sequence reads: CASSSNPGQYETQYF. The CDR3, as DNA: TGTGCCAGCAGCTCCAACCCGGGACAATATGAGACCCAGTACTTC.

This clonotype showed up many times. This chain connects TRBV5-1 to TRBJ1-1; D gene uncertain. CDR3 length equals 14 residues. CDR1 SGHRS and CDR2 YFSETQ come from the germline V gene. V lost 0 bases and J lost 1, with 7 bases in between. The CDR3 is CASSLESGNTEAFF. Here the CDR3 DNA reads TGCGCCAGCAGCTTGGAATCCGGGAACACTGAAGCTTTCTTT.

The gene calls are TRBV5-1 and TRBJ2-7; the D is unclear. V dropped 0 bases and J dropped 2 bases, with 9 bases sitting between them. The CDR3 is made up of 14 amino acids. Germline-derived CDR1 and CDR2 are SGHRS and YFSETQ. CDR3 loop: CASSLGTAAYEQYF. Here the CDR3 DNA reads TGCGCCAGCAGCTTGGGGACCGCAGCCTACGAGCAGTACTTC.